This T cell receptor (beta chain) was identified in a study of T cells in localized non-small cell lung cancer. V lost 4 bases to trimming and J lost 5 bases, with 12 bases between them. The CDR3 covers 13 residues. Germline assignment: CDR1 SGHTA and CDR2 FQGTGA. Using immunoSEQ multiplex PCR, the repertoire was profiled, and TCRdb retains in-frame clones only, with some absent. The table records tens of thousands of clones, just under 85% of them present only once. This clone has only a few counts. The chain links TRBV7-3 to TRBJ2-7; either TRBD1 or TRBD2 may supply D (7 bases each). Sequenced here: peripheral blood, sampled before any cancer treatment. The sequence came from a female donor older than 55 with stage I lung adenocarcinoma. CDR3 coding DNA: TGTGCCAGCAGCTCAGGGGGGGCGCACGAGCAGTACTTC. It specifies CASSSGGAHEQYF.